What follows are 17 T cell receptor beta chains derived from one specimen sequenced in a study of T cells in Graves' hyperthyroidism and ophthalmopathy. Regions amplified from RNA transcripts were the TCR beta CDR3 regions. HTBI primers were the set used in a first-round RT-PCR of the TCR CDR3. TCRdb re-derived calls from the multiplex PCR reads in MiXCR, one entry per CDR3 protein. The sample holds about 720,000 distinct CDR3 sequences, around 20% seen once. The sample taken for sequencing was blood. All receptors derive from a woman in her fifties or sixties with Graves' hyperthyroidism that later progressed to Graves' ophthalmopathy.

The CDR3 loop reads CAIMEGEMIDTQYF. CDR3 in DNA: TGTGCCATCATGGAGGGGGAAATGATCGATACGCAGTATTTT. The chain joins TRBV5-4 to TRBJ2-3; D is tentatively TRBD1 or TRBD2 (6 bases each). Germline V lookup: CDR1 SGHNT, CDR2 YYREEE (reference sequence). There are 14 residues in the CDR3. V lost 9 bases, J lost 6 bases, and 20 bases lay in between.

This clonotype was seen at least ten times. The chain carries TRBV7-2 and TRBJ2-5; 16 positions agree with TRBD2. From germline, CDR1 is SGHTA and CDR2 FQGNSA. Trimming at V came to 5 bases and at J to 5 bases, leaving 14 bases not matched to a gene. This CDR3 has 19 residues. The CDR3 here is CASSTPPGTSGGARETQYF. In DNA, the CDR3 is TGTGCCAGCAGCACCCCGCCCGGGACTAGCGGGGGGGCCCGGGAGACCCAGTACTTC.

There are a few counts of this clonotype. V usage is TRBV25-1 and J usage is TRBJ1-5; 8 nucleotides line up with TRBD1. This CDR3 is built from 12 residues. CDR1 and CDR2 from the germline V gene are MGHDK and SYGVNS. V lost 6 bases, J lost 7 bases, and 2 bases stayed unmatched. The CDR3 spells CASRQGEQPQHF. The CDR3 DNA reads as TGTGCCAGCAGACAGGGGGAACAGCCCCAGCATTTT.

This clonotype was seen only a few times. The chain recombines TRBV15 with TRBJ2-7; tentatively, D is TRBD2 (5 bases). V was cut by 0 bases and J by 2 bases, with 11 bases left in between. CDR1 LNHNV and CDR2 YYDKDF come from the germline V gene (reference sequence). The CDR3 is 15 residues long. CDR3 in amino acids: CATSRDPNGAYEQYF. CDR3 bases: TGTGCCACCAGCAGAGATCCTAACGGGGCCTACGAGCAGTACTTC. Together with reference TRBV15 and TRBJ2-7, the CDR3 gives the full variable domain: DAMVIQNPRYQVTQFGKPVTLSCSQTLNHNVMYWYQQKSSQAPKLLFHYYDKDFNNEADTPDNFQSRRPNTSFCFLDIRSPGLGDTAMYLCATSRDPNGAYEQYFGPGTRLTVT.

The V and J genes are TRBV9 and TRBJ2-1, with TRBD2 identical over 8 bases. The germline V gene encodes CDR1 SGDLS and CDR2 YYNGEE. Trimming cost V 0 bases and J 6 bases; bases outside gene matches: 5. The CDR3 has 15 amino acids. The CDR3 region has the DNA TGTGCCAGCAGCGTAGCCGCGGGGGGAATCAATGAGCAGTTCTTC. Translated: CASSVAAGGINEQFF.

The V and J genes are TRBV7-9 and TRBJ1-4; D might be TRBD1 (5 bases). Trimming took 4 bases from V and 8 from J, leaving 14 bases between them. CDR3 length equals 14 residues. Germline V gene lookup returns CDR1 SEHNR and CDR2 FQNEAQ (reference sequence). The CDR3 loop reads CASSSPREREKLFF. The CDR3 DNA reads as TGTGCCAGCAGCTCCCCCAGGGAAAGAGAAAAACTGTTTTTT.

This clonotype showed up many times. This chain uses TRBV6-1 with TRBJ1-4, with 7 nucleotides matching TRBD1. The germline CDR1 and CDR2 sequences are MNHNS and SASEGT. This CDR3 has 14 residues. Trimming took 4 bases from V and 2 from J; bases not matched to a gene: 1. Here the CDR3 reads CASSVQGTNEKLFF. The CDR3 region has the DNA TGTGCCAGCAGTGTACAGGGGACTAATGAAAAACTGTTTTTT.

In the case of this clonotype: Since a much larger clone is just one base distant, this may be a read error. The chain is built from TRBV6-1 and TRBJ1-1, with D unclear. The CDR3 has 14 amino acids. Trimming took 1 base from V and 4 from J, leaving 10 bases between them. Germline V gene data show CDR1 as MNHNS and CDR2 as SASEGT. The CDR3 nucleotides read TGTGCCAGCAGTGAAGTAGAGTGGGGCACTGAAGCTTTCTTT. Its translation is CASSEVEWGTEAFF.

To note about this clonotype: One end of the junction is discordant with germline, which a read error may explain. This chain uses TRBV30 with TRBJ2-1; either TRBD1 or TRBD2 may fit D (5 bases each). CDR3 size: 15 residues. Per germline, CDR1 GTSNPN and CDR2 SVGIG (reference sequence). CDR3 amino acids: CAWSAPTATPGEQCF. CDR3 sequence (DNA): TGTGCCTGGAGCGCCCCGACAGCTACTCCTGGGGAGCAGTGCTTC.

In the case of this clonotype: A clone one base away is much larger, so this may be a read error. V is TRBV7-8 and J is TRBJ1-5, with D possibly matching TRBD1 (6 bases). Germline lookup yields CDR1 SGHVS and CDR2 FQNEAQ. This CDR3 contains 16 residues. The CDR3 is CASSLNGGLSNQPQRF. The CDR3 region has the DNA TGTGCCAGCAGCTTAAATGGGGGCCTAAGCAATCAGCCCCAGCGTTTT.

The chain uses TRBV5-1 and TRBJ2-5; D is perhaps TRBD2 (6 bases). The CDR3 runs to 15 residues. Germline CDR1 and CDR2: SGHRS and YFSETQ. V lost 6 bases, J lost 9 bases, and 24 bases lay in between. The CDR3 sequence: CASTSAFDPGESQYF. The CDR3 DNA follows: TGCGCCAGCACCTCCGCCTTTGATCCGGGGGAGTCCCAGTACTTC.

This clonotype was detected ten times or more. The chain links TRBV20-1 to TRBJ2-5, with TRBD1 matching over 7 bases. This CDR3 spans 19 amino acids. The germline CDR1 and CDR2 sequences are DFQATT and SNEGSKA (reference sequence). Trimming cost V 2 bases and J 5 bases; bases outside gene matches: 23. The CDR3 sequence: CSARTTGTEERRATETQYF. CDR3 DNA sequence: TGCAGTGCTAGAACGACCGGGACAGAAGAACGGCGGGCGACGGAGACCCAGTACTTC.

This clonotype was detected ten times or more. The V call is TRBV5-1, the J call TRBJ2-1; TRBD2 aligns across 8 bases. Trimming cost V 0 bases and J 2 bases; bases outside gene matches: 1. The CDR3 extends over 15 amino acids. Looked up from germline, CDR1 is SGHRS and CDR2 is YFSETQ. The CDR3 region has the DNA TGCGCCAGCAGCTTGGATAGCGGGGCCTACAATGAGCAGTTCTTC. This sequence encodes CASSLDSGAYNEQFF. Based on the CDR3 plus reference TRBV5-1 and TRBJ2-1, the full variable domain is KAGVTQTPRYLIKTRGQQVTLSCSPISGHRSVSWYQQTPGQGLQFLFEYFSETQRNKGNFPGRFSGRQFSNSRSEMNVSTLELGDSALYLCASSLDSGAYNEQFFGPGTRLTVL.

The V and J genes are TRBV6-1 and TRBJ2-3; TRBD2 is a possible D gene (7 bases). V gave up 0 bases and J gave up 2 bases, with 24 bases separating them. Germline V gene data show CDR1 as MNHNS and CDR2 as SASEGT. This CDR3 is 20 amino acids long. The CDR3 here is CASSEAEVAGAYSPTDTQYF. The CDR3 coding sequence is TGTGCCAGCAGTGAAGCGGAGGTCGCGGGGGCCTACTCCCCCACAGATACGCAGTATTTT.

This clonotype was counted once. CDR3 in amino acids: CAISDWTGSPYEQYF. The CDR3 nucleotides are TGTGCCATCAGTGATTGGACAGGGAGCCCCTACGAGCAGTACTTC. The chain carries TRBV10-3 and TRBJ2-7; 8 nucleotides line up with TRBD1. V shed 3 bases and J 2 bases; nucleotides not matched to a gene: 6. The CDR3 has 15 amino acids. Germline V lookup: CDR1 ENHRY, CDR2 SYGVKD.

The chain recombines TRBV6-1 with TRBJ2-2, with D possibly being TRBD1 or TRBD2 (5 bases each). Germline-derived CDR1 and CDR2 are MNHNS and SASEGT. This CDR3 has 15 residues. V lost 5 bases and J lost 2, with 12 bases in between. CDR3 residues: CASSSGRPNTGELFF. CDR3 DNA: TGTGCCAGCAGTTCGGGACGCCCAAACACCGGGGAGCTGTTTTTT.

There are a few counts of this clonotype. The chain links TRBV7-9 to TRBJ1-3; no reliable D call. The length of the CDR3 is 18 residues. The germline V gene has CDR1 SEHNR and CDR2 FQNEAQ (reference sequence). Trimming shortened V by 0 bases and J by 0 bases, and 15 bases separated the two germline ends. The CDR3 DNA reads TGTGCCAGCAGCTTAGCGATAATCGGGGATCTCTCTGGAAACACCATATATTTT. It encodes CASSLAIIGDLSGNTIYF. Together with reference TRBV7-9 and TRBJ1-3, the CDR3 gives the full variable domain: DTGVSQNPRHKITKRGQNVTFRCDPISEHNRLYWYRQTLGQGPEFLTYFQNEAQLEKSRLLSDRFSAERPKGSFSTLEIQRTEQGDSAMYLCASSLAIIGDLSGNTIYFGEGSWLTVV.